This record looks at one TCR beta chain sequence and its context. The data are from a study of cytomegalovirus exposure and HLA in healthy donors. It was with 60 Vbeta and 13 Jbeta primers that the PCR ran. TCRdb's table, derived via immunoSEQ multiplex PCR, lists solely in-frame clones and lacks some. The sample has some 250,000 clones, 82% seen once. Germline loops: CDR1 SGDLS, CDR2 YYNGEE. This CDR3 spans 15 amino acids. J lost 6 bases, V lost 2 bases, and 1 base had no gene match. The chain is built from TRBV9 and TRBJ2-3; 15 bases line up with TRBD2. Sequenced material: PBMCs. The TCR sequence derives from a woman in her thirties or forties in good health and CMV-seropositive. The CDR3 loop is CASSVGTSGRDTQYF. CDR3 nucleotides: TGTGCCAGCAGCGTTGGGACTAGCGGGAGGGATACGCAGTATTTT.